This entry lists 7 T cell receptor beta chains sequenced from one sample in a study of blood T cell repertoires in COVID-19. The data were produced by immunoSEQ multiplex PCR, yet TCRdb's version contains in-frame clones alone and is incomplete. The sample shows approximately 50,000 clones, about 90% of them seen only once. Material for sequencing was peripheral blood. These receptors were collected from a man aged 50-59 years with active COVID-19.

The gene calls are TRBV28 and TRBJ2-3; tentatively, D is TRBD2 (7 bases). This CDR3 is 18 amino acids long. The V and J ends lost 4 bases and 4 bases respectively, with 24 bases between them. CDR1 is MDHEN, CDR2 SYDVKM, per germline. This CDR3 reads CASSYHGGGETAADTQYF. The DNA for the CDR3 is TGTGCCAGCAGTTACCATGGCGGGGGCGAAACCGCGGCAGATACGCAGTATTTT.

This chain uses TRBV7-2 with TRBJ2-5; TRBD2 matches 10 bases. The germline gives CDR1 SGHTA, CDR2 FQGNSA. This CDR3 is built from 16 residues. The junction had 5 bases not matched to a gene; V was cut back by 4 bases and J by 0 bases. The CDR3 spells CASSSTAGGYQETQYF. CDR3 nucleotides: TGTGCCAGCAGCTCCACAGCGGGGGGGTACCAAGAGACCCAGTACTTC.

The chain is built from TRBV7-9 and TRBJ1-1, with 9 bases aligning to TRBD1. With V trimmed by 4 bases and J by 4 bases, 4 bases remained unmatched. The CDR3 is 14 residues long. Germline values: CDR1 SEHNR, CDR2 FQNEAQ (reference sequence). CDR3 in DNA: TGTGCCAGCAGCTCCCAGACAGGGGGCACTGAAGCTTTCTTT. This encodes CASSSQTGGTEAFF.

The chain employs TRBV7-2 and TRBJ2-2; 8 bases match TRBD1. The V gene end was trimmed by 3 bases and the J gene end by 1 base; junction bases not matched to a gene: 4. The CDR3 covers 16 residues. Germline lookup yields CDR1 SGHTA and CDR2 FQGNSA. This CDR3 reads CASSFADRVNTGELFF. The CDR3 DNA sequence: TGTGCCAGCAGCTTTGCGGACAGGGTGAACACCGGGGAGCTGTTTTTT. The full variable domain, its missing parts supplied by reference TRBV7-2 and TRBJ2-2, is GAGVSQSPSNKVTEKGKDVELRCDPISGHTALYWYRQSLGQGLEFLIYFQGNSAPDKSGLPSDRFSAERTGGSVSTLTIQRTQQEDSAVYLCASSFADRVNTGELFFGEGSRLTVL.

The CDR3 reads CAWSTSGRIVTVEQYF. CDR3 DNA sequence: TGTGCCTGGAGTACTAGCGGGAGAATAGTGACGGTGGAGCAGTACTTC. The V and J genes are TRBV30 and TRBJ2-7; TRBD2 agrees at 11 bases. With V trimmed by 2 bases and J by 7 bases, 13 bases remained unmatched. This CDR3 region has 16 residues. The germline gives CDR1 GTSNPN, CDR2 SVGIG (reference sequence).

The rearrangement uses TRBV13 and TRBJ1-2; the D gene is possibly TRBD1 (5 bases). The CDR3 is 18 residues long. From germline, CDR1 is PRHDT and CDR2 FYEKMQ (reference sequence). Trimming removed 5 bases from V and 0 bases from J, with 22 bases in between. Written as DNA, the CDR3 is TGTGCCAGCAGCCCACCCACACGGGGGATCGGCTCTAACTATGGCTACACCTTC. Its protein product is CASSPPTRGIGSNYGYTF.

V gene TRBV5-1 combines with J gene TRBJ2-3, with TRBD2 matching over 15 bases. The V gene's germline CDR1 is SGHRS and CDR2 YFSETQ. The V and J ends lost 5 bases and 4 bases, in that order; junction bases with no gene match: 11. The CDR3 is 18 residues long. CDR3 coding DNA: TGCGCCAGCAGTTTTGGACTAGCGGGAGGGCCGGCGGCAGATACGCAGTATTTT. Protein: CASSFGLAGGPAADTQYF.